This is a list of T cell receptor beta chains from one sample in a study of blood T cell repertoires in COVID-19. The protocol was immunoSEQ multiplex PCR, while the TCRdb copy is restricted to in-frame clones and leaves out a portion. The sample has around 250,000 clones; roughly 89% are singletons. The sample was peripheral blood. The receptors stem from a man aged 25 to 40 who had recovered from COVID-19. CDR3s include the opening cysteine and the closing phenylalanine or tryptophan. Fields, in order: CDR3 DNA, CDR3 protein, V gene, J gene, D gene, clone size. D genes are given only for firm matches. Rows may omit the clone size; those that give it use once, few, many or a size class.

CDR3 DNA: TGTGCCAGCAAGTTACAGGGGGACTATGGCTACACCTTC
CDR3 protein: CASKLQGDYGYTF
V gene: TRBV27
J gene: TRBJ1-2
D gene: TRBD1
clone size: NA

CDR3 DNA: TGTGCCAGCAGCTTCTCGGAGGGCACAGATACGCAGTATTTT
CDR3 protein: CASSFSEGTDTQYF
V gene: TRBV7-6
J gene: TRBJ2-3
D gene: NA
clone size: NA

CDR3 DNA: TGTGCCAGCAGCTCCTTGGGGGGGATAGATACGCAGTATTTT
CDR3 protein: CASSSLGGIDTQYF
V gene: TRBV7-2
J gene: TRBJ2-3
D gene: TRBD2
clone size: NA

CDR3 DNA: TGCGCCAGCAGCCACCCCACTGGCTTACAGTACGAGCAGTACTTC
CDR3 protein: CASSHPTGLQYEQYF
V gene: TRBV4-1
J gene: TRBJ2-7
D gene: NA
clone size: many

CDR3 DNA: TGTGCCAGCAGCTTAAGGGGACAAGGGGCCGGTAGGGGGAAGGAGCAGTACTTC
CDR3 protein: CASSLRGQGAGRGKEQYF
V gene: TRBV7-2
J gene: TRBJ2-7
D gene: NA
clone size: NA

CDR3 DNA: TGTGCCAGCAGCTTAAGAGGAGGGTACTATGGCTACACCTTC
CDR3 protein: CASSLRGGYYGYTF
V gene: TRBV13
J gene: TRBJ1-2
D gene: NA
clone size: NA

CDR3 DNA: TGTGCCAGCAGCGTAGTTGGGCAAAATGAGCAGTTCTTC
CDR3 protein: CASSVVGQNEQFF
V gene: TRBV9
J gene: TRBJ2-1
D gene: NA
clone size: NA

CDR3 DNA: TGTGCCACCAGTGATTCGGACTATTTAAAGCAGTTCTTC
CDR3 protein: CATSDSDYLKQFF
V gene: TRBV24-1
J gene: TRBJ2-1
D gene: NA
clone size: NA

CDR3 DNA: TGTGCCAGTCGGGGTGAGGTTGGCTACACCTTC
CDR3 protein: CASRGEVGYTF
V gene: TRBV6-5
J gene: TRBJ1-2
D gene: NA
clone size: NA

CDR3 DNA: TGTGCCAGCAGTGCAGGGGGCGTAAGCAACATTCAGTACTTC
CDR3 protein: CASSAGGVSNIQYF
V gene: TRBV9
J gene: TRBJ2-4
D gene: TRBD1
clone size: once

CDR3 DNA: TGTGCCAGCAGCCAGGGACAGGGGCCCACAGATACGCAGTATTTT
CDR3 protein: CASSQGQGPTDTQYF
V gene: TRBV4-2
J gene: TRBJ2-3
D gene: TRBD1
clone size: once

CDR3 DNA: TGTGCCAGCAGTCTAGCGGGTAACACAGATACGCAGTATTTT
CDR3 protein: CASSLAGNTDTQYF
V gene: TRBV5-4
J gene: TRBJ2-3
D gene: TRBD2
clone size: NA

CDR3 DNA: TGTGCCAGCTCACAGGGACAGGTTCACAATGAGCAGTTCTTC
CDR3 protein: CASSQGQVHNEQFF
V gene: TRBV18
J gene: TRBJ2-1
D gene: TRBD1
clone size: NA

CDR3 DNA: TGTGCCAGCAGTTACTCCGGACAGAACTATGGCTACACCTTC
CDR3 protein: CASSYSGQNYGYTF
V gene: TRBV6-5
J gene: TRBJ1-2
D gene: NA
clone size: once

CDR3 DNA: TGTGCCAGCAGCCCGGGGGTAGGCTATGGCTACACCTTC
CDR3 protein: CASSPGVGYGYTF
V gene: TRBV11-2
J gene: TRBJ1-2
D gene: NA
clone size: NA

CDR3 DNA: TGTGCCAGCAGTGGATCCCACCCTAAGTTCAATCAGCCCCAGCATTTT
CDR3 protein: CASSGSHPKFNQPQHF
V gene: TRBV2
J gene: TRBJ1-5
D gene: NA
clone size: once

CDR3 DNA: TGCGCCAGCACCGACGGCGGCTATGGCTACACCTTC
CDR3 protein: CASTDGGYGYTF
V gene: TRBV5-1
J gene: TRBJ1-2
D gene: NA
clone size: NA

CDR3 DNA: TGTGCCAGCAGGGGGGCCGGGACAGAAGCTTTCTTT
CDR3 protein: CASRGAGTEAFF
V gene: TRBV11-3
J gene: TRBJ1-1
D gene: NA
clone size: NA

CDR3 DNA: TGCGCCAGCAGCCAAGTAAGTACAGGTCATCAGCCCCAGCATTTT
CDR3 protein: CASSQVSTGHQPQHF
V gene: TRBV4-1
J gene: TRBJ1-5
D gene: NA
clone size: NA

CDR3 DNA: TGTGCCAGCAGCCAAGGGCAGGGGCATCAGCCCCAGCATTTT
CDR3 protein: CASSQGQGHQPQHF
V gene: TRBV3-1/TRBV3-2
J gene: TRBJ1-5
D gene: NA
clone size: NA

CDR3 DNA: TGTGCCTGGAGTGTAAACTCCGGGGGGGCTTACGAGCAGTACTTC
CDR3 protein: CAWSVNSGGAYEQYF
V gene: TRBV30
J gene: TRBJ2-7
D gene: TRBD2
clone size: once

CDR3 DNA: TGCGCCAGCAGTGGAACCATCGGCTCTGGGGCCAACGTCCTGACTTTC
CDR3 protein: CASSGTIGSGANVLTF
V gene: TRBV10-2
J gene: TRBJ2-6
D gene: NA
clone size: NA

CDR3 DNA: TGTGCCAGCGGAGCGGCTAGCGGGGCTCAAGAGACCCAGTACTTC
CDR3 protein: CASGAASGAQETQYF
V gene: TRBV6-5
J gene: TRBJ2-5
D gene: TRBD2
clone size: NA

CDR3 DNA: TGCGCCAGCAACGGACAGAGCAATGAGCAGTTCTTC
CDR3 protein: CASNGQSNEQFF
V gene: TRBV10-2
J gene: TRBJ2-1
D gene: NA
clone size: NA

CDR3 DNA: TGTGCCAGCAGTTACTCGGGACAGGGGAACACTGAAGCTTTCTTT
CDR3 protein: CASSYSGQGNTEAFF
V gene: TRBV6-2/TRBV6-3
J gene: TRBJ1-1
D gene: TRBD1
clone size: NA

CDR3 DNA: TGTGCCACCAGTGACCCACGAGCGGAGACCCAGTACTTC
CDR3 protein: CATSDPRAETQYF
V gene: TRBV24-1
J gene: TRBJ2-5
D gene: NA
clone size: NA

CDR3 DNA: TGTGCCAGCAGTGCCGGGACTCGCACAGATACGCAGTATTTT
CDR3 protein: CASSAGTRTDTQYF
V gene: TRBV2
J gene: TRBJ2-3
D gene: NA
clone size: NA

CDR3 DNA: TGTGCCAGTAGTATAGACCTCCGCTACAATGAGCAGTTCTTC
CDR3 protein: CASSIDLRYNEQFF
V gene: TRBV19
J gene: TRBJ2-1
D gene: NA
clone size: NA

CDR3 DNA: TGTGCCAGCAGCTTGGGGAGCCCCTCTGGAAACACCATATATTTT
CDR3 protein: CASSLGSPSGNTIYF
V gene: TRBV7-9
J gene: TRBJ1-3
D gene: NA
clone size: NA

CDR3 DNA: TGTGCCAGCAGCACCCGGGGGGCCCACGGGGAGCTGTTTTTT
CDR3 protein: CASSTRGAHGELFF
V gene: TRBV5-6
J gene: TRBJ2-2
D gene: NA
clone size: NA

CDR3 DNA: TGCGCCAGCAGTGCCAACAGGGGGAAGCTTGAGCAGTTCTTC
CDR3 protein: CASSANRGKLEQFF
V gene: TRBV10-1
J gene: TRBJ2-1
D gene: TRBD1
clone size: NA

CDR3 DNA: TGTGCCAGCAGCGAACAGGATAACTTGAACACTGAAGCTTTCTTT
CDR3 protein: CASSEQDNLNTEAFF
V gene: TRBV6-2/TRBV6-3
J gene: TRBJ1-1
D gene: NA
clone size: few

CDR3 DNA: TGTGCCAGCAGCTGGGGACACTCTGGAAACACCATATATTTT
CDR3 protein: CASSWGHSGNTIYF
V gene: TRBV5-6
J gene: TRBJ1-3
D gene: NA
clone size: once

CDR3 DNA: TGTGCCAGTAGTGTGGAGACAGGTGGGAACAACTATGGCTACACCTTC
CDR3 protein: CASSVETGGNNYGYTF
V gene: TRBV19
J gene: TRBJ1-2
D gene: NA
clone size: few

CDR3 DNA: TGTGCCAGCAGTTACTCGGGCGGGCATCAGCCCCAGCATTTT
CDR3 protein: CASSYSGGHQPQHF
V gene: TRBV6-2/TRBV6-3
J gene: TRBJ1-5
D gene: NA
clone size: few

CDR3 DNA: TGCGCCAGCAGCTTGTATCTGGCAGGCGGAAACACCATATATTTT
CDR3 protein: CASSLYLAGGNTIYF
V gene: TRBV5-1
J gene: TRBJ1-3
D gene: NA
clone size: NA

CDR3 DNA: TGTGCCAGCAGCCTGCGACTATCGGGATCGGGGGGAGTTGAGACCCAGTACTTC
CDR3 protein: CASSLRLSGSGGVETQYF
V gene: TRBV5-4
J gene: TRBJ2-5
D gene: TRBD2
clone size: NA

CDR3 DNA: TGCGCCAGCAGTCCGGGACAGGGGGCGAGGAACACCGGGGAGCTGTTTTTT
CDR3 protein: CASSPGQGARNTGELFF
V gene: TRBV10-1
J gene: TRBJ2-2
D gene: TRBD1
clone size: NA

CDR3 DNA: TGTGCCACTAACGACCGGGGTGAGAATTCACCCCTCCACTTT
CDR3 protein: CATNDRGENSPLHF
V gene: TRBV24-1
J gene: TRBJ1-6
D gene: NA
clone size: NA

CDR3 DNA: TGTGCCAGCAGTGTCGGGAGGGCCAATGAGCAGTTCTTC
CDR3 protein: CASSVGRANEQFF
V gene: TRBV6-4
J gene: TRBJ2-1
D gene: TRBD2
clone size: NA

CDR3 DNA: TGCGCCAGCAGTACGGGAGCAACACGCGAGCAGTACTTC
CDR3 protein: CASSTGATREQYF
V gene: TRBV10-1
J gene: TRBJ2-7
D gene: NA
clone size: NA

CDR3 DNA: TGTGCCAGCAGCGTAGGCCCCGGGACAGGGGTTAGCAATCAGCCCCAGCATTTT
CDR3 protein: CASSVGPGTGVSNQPQHF
V gene: TRBV9
J gene: TRBJ1-5
D gene: TRBD1
clone size: NA

CDR3 DNA: TGTGCCAGCAGCTTAGCGGGTGCGGATTGGCAGAGCAATGGTTACGGCTACACCTTC
CDR3 protein: CASSLAGADWQSNGYGYTF
V gene: TRBV7-9
J gene: TRBJ1-2
D gene: NA
clone size: NA

CDR3 DNA: TGTGCCAGCAGCCATAAGCCATGGACTAGCGGGGGTTCGGATACGCAGTATTTT
CDR3 protein: CASSHKPWTSGGSDTQYF
V gene: TRBV14
J gene: TRBJ2-3
D gene: TRBD2
clone size: NA

CDR3 DNA: TGCGCCAGCAGCCCCTCGCGGGATACGCAGTATTTT
CDR3 protein: CASSPSRDTQYF
V gene: TRBV5-1
J gene: TRBJ2-3
D gene: NA
clone size: NA

CDR3 DNA: TGCGCCAGCAGCTTCTCTAGCACAGATACGCAGTATTTT
CDR3 protein: CASSFSSTDTQYF
V gene: TRBV5-1
J gene: TRBJ2-3
D gene: NA
clone size: NA

CDR3 DNA: TGTGCCAGCAGTGAGAGTATTGTGGACACTGAAGCTTTCTTT
CDR3 protein: CASSESIVDTEAFF
V gene: TRBV6-1
J gene: TRBJ1-1
D gene: NA
clone size: NA

CDR3 DNA: TGTGCCAGCAGCTTGGGTTCACAAAACTATGGCTACACCTTC
CDR3 protein: CASSLGSQNYGYTF
V gene: TRBV5-6
J gene: TRBJ1-2
D gene: NA
clone size: NA

CDR3 DNA: TGTGCCAGCAGCCTTACGACAGGAGAGTCTGGCTACACCTTC
CDR3 protein: CASSLTTGESGYTF
V gene: TRBV6-6
J gene: TRBJ1-2
D gene: NA
clone size: few

CDR3 DNA: TGTGCCAGTAGTACCGGGACAGGGCGACGGGAGACCCAGTACTTC
CDR3 protein: CASSTGTGRRETQYF
V gene: TRBV19
J gene: TRBJ2-5
D gene: TRBD1
clone size: NA

CDR3 DNA: TGTGCCAGCAGTTACTCGAATGGAGACACTGAAGCTTTCTTT
CDR3 protein: CASSYSNGDTEAFF
V gene: TRBV6-5
J gene: TRBJ1-1
D gene: NA
clone size: NA

CDR3 DNA: TGTGCCAGCAGTCTTGGACAGGCTACCCAAGAGACCCAGTACTTC
CDR3 protein: CASSLGQATQETQYF
V gene: TRBV7-9
J gene: TRBJ2-5
D gene: TRBD1
clone size: NA

CDR3 DNA: TGTGCCAGCAGTCTGGGAGCGGAAGAGGCCCAGTACTTC
CDR3 protein: CASSLGAEEAQYF
V gene: TRBV12-3/TRBV12-4
J gene: TRBJ2-5
D gene: NA
clone size: NA

CDR3 DNA: TGCGCCAGCAGTCTGACAGGGACCCACTCTGGGGCCAACGTCCTGACTTTC
CDR3 protein: CASSLTGTHSGANVLTF
V gene: TRBV5-1
J gene: TRBJ2-6
D gene: TRBD1
clone size: NA

CDR3 DNA: TGTGCCAGCAGCTTCTACAGGACGCCTGGGGGGACTGAAGCTTTCTTT
CDR3 protein: CASSFYRTPGGTEAFF
V gene: TRBV5-6
J gene: TRBJ1-1
D gene: NA
clone size: NA